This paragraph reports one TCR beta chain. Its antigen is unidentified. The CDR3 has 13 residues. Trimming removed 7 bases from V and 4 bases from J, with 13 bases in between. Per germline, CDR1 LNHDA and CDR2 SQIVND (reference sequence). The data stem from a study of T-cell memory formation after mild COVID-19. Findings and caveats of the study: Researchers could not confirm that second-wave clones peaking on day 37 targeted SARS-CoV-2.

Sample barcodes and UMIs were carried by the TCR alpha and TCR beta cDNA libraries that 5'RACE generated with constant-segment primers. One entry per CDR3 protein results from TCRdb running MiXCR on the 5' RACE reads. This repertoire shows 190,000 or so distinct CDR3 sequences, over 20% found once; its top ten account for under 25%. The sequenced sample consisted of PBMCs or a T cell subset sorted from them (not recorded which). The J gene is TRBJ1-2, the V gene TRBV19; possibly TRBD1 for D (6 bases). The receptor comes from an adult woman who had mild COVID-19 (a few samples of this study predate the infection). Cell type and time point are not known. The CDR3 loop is CASTTGHIYGYTF. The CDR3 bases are TGTGCCAGTACTACGGGACACATCTATGGCTACACCTTC.